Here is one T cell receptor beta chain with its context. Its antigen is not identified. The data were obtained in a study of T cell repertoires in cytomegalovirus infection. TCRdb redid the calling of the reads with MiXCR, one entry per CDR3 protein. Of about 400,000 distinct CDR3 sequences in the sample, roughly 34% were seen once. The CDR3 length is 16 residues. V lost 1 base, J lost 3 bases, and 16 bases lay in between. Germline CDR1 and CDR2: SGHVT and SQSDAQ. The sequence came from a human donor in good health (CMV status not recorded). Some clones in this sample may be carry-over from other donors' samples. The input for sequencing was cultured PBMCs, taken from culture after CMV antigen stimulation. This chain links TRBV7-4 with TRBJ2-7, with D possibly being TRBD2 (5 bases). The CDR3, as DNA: TGTGCCAGCAGCTTAGATCTAGCCGGAGCAGGCTACGAGCAGTACTTC. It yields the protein CASSLDLAGAGYEQYF.